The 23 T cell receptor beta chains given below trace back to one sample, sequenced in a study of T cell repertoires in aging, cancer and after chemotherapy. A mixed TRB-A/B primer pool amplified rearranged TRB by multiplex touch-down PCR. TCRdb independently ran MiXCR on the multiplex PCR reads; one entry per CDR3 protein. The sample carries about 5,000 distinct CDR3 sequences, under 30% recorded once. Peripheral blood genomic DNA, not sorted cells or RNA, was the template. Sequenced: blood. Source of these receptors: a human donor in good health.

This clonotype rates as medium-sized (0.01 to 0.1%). The CDR3: CASSLAGLNEQFF. CDR3 DNA: TGTGCCAGCAGCTTGGCCGGGCTCAATGAGCAGTTCTTC. The chain employs TRBV5-4 and TRBJ2-1; D is uncertain. Germline CDR1 and CDR2: SGHNT and YYREEE (reference sequence). This CDR3 has 13 amino acids. Trimming removed 0 bases at V and 6 bases at J, with 7 bases between.

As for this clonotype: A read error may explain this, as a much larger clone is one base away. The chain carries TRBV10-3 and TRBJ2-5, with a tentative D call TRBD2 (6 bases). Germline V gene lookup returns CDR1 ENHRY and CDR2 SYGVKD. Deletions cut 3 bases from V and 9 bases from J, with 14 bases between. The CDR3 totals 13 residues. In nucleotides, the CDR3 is TGTGCCATCAGTGAAGGGGCCAGGGAGGCCCAGTACTTC. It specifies CAISEGAREAQYF.

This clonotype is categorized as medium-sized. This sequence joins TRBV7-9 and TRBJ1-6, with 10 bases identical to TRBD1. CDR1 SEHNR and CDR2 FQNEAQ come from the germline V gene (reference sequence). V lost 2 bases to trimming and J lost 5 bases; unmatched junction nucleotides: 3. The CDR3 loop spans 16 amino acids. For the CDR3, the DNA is TGTGCCAGCAGCTTATATGGACAGGGGGATAATTCACCCCTCCACTTT. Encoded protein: CASSLYGQGDNSPLHF.

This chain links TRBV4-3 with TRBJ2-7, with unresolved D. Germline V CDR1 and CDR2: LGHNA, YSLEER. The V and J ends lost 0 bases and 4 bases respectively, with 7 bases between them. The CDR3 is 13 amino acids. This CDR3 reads CASSQDRAYEQYF. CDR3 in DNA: TGCGCCAGCAGCCAAGATCGGGCATACGAGCAGTACTTC.

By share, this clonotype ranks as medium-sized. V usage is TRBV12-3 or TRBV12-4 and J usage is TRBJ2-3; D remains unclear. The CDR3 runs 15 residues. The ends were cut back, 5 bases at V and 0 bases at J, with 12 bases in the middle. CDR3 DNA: TGTGCCAGCAGTCCCCGACGAACTAGCACAGATACGCAGTATTTT. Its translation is CASSPRRTSTDTQYF.

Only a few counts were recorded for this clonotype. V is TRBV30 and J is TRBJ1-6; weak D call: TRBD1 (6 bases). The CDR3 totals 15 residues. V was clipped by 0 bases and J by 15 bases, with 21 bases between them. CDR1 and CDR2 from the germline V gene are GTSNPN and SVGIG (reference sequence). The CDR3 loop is CAWSVLGGHFGGLHF. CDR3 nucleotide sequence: TGTGCCTGGAGTGTACTTGGGGGACACTTCGGAGGCCTCCACTTT.

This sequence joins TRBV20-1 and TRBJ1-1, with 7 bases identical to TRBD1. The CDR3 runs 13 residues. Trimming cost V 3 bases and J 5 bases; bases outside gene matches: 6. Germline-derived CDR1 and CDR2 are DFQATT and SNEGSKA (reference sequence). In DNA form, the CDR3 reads TGCAGTGCTAGGGCTACAGGGGATACTGAAGCTTTCTTT. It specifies CSARATGDTEAFF.

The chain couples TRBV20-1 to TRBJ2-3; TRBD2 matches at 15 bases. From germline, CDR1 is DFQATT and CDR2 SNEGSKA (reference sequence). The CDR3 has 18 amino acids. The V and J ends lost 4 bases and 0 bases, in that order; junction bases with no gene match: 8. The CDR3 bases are TGCAGTGCTAATGGACTAGCGGGAGGGCCTTGGAGCACAGATACGCAGTATTTT. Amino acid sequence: CSANGLAGGPWSTDTQYF.

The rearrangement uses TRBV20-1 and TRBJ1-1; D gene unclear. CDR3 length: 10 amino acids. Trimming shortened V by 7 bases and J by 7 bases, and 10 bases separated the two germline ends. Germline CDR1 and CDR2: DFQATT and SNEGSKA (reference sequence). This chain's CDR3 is CSVTDGEAFF. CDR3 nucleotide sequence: TGCAGTGTCACGGACGGTGAAGCTTTCTTT.

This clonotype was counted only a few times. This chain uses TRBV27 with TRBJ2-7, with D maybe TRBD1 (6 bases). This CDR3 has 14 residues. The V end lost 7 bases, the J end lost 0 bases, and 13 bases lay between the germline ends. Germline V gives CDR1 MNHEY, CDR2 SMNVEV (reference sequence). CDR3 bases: TGTGCCAGCACCCGAGGACAGAGCTCCTACGAGCAGTACTTC. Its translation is CASTRGQSSYEQYF.

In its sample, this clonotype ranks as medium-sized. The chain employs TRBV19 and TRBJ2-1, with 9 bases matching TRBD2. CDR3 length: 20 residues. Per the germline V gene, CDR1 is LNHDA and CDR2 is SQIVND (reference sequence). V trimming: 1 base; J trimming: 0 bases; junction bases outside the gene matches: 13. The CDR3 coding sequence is TGTGCCAGTAGTATAGGACTAGCGGAGCTAGTACACCCCTCCTACAATGAGCAGTTCTTC. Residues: CASSIGLAELVHPSYNEQFF.

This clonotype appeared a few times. The CDR3 region is CASSPRGGDNEKLFF. CDR3 coding DNA: TGTGCCAGCAGCCCCCGCGGGGGGGATAATGAAAAACTGTTTTTT. The V call is TRBV7-6, the J call TRBJ1-4; D possibly corresponds to TRBD1 (5 bases). CDR1 and CDR2 (germline): SGHVS, FNYEAQ. CDR3 length: 15 amino acids. The ends were cut back, 5 bases at V and 4 bases at J, with 14 bases in the middle.

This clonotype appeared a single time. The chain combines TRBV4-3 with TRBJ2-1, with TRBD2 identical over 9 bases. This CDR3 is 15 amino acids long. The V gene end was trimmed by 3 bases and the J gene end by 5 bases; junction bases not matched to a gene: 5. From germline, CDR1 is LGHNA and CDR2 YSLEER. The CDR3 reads CASSQLAGDNNEQFF. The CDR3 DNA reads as TGCGCCAGCAGCCAGTTAGCGGGAGACAACAATGAGCAGTTCTTC.

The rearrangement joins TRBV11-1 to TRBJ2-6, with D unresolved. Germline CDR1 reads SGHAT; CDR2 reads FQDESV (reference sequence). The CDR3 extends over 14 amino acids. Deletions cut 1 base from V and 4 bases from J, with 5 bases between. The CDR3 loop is CASSLGAGANVLTF. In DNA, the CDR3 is TGTGCCAGCAGCTTAGGAGCGGGGGCCAACGTCCTGACTTTC. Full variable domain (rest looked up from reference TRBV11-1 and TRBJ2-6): EAEVAQSPRYKITEKSQAVAFWCDPISGHATLYWYRQILGQGPELLVQFQDESVVDDSQLPKDRFSAERLKGVDSTLKIQPAELGDSAMYLCASSLGAGANVLTFGAGSRLTVL.

For the CDR3, the DNA is TGTGCCAGCAGCTTAGCGGCGGGCAATGAGCAGTTCTTC. Translation gives CASSLAAGNEQFF. This chain uses TRBV7-2 with TRBJ2-1, with D possibly TRBD2 on 5 matching bases. The V end lost 0 bases, the J end lost 6 bases, and 6 bases lay between the germline ends. Per germline, CDR1 SGHTA and CDR2 FQGNSA. CDR3 size: 13 residues.

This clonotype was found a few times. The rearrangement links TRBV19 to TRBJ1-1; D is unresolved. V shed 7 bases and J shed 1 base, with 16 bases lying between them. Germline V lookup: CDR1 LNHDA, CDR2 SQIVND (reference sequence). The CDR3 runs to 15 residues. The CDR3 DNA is TGTGCCAGTAAAAAGACCGGGCCACAGAACACTGAAGCTTTCTTT. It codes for CASKKTGPQNTEAFF.

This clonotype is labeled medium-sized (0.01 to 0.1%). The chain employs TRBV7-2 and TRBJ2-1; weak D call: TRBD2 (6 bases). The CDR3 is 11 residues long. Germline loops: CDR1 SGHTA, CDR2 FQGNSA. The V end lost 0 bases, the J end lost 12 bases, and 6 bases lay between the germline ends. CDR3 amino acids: CASSLAGGQFF. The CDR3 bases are TGTGCCAGCAGCTTAGCGGGGGGGCAGTTCTTC.

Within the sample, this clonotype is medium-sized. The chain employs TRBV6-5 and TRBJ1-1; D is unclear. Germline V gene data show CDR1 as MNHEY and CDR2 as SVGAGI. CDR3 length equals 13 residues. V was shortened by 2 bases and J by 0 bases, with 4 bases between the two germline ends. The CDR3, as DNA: TGTGCCAGCAGTTACGAACTGAACACTGAAGCTTTCTTT. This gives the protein CASSYELNTEAFF.

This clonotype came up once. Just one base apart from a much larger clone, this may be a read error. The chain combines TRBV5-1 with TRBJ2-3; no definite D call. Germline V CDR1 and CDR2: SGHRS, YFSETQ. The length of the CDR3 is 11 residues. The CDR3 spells CARSLADTQYF. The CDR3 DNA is TGTGCCAGAAGCTTGGCGGATACGCAGTATTTT.

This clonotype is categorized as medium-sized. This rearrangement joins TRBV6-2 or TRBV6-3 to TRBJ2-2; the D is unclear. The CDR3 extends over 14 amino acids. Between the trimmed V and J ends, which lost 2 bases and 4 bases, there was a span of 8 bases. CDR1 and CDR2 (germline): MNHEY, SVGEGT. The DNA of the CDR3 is TGTGCCAGCAGTTACAGAGAGTTCACCGGGGAGCTGTTTTTT. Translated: CASSYREFTGELFF.

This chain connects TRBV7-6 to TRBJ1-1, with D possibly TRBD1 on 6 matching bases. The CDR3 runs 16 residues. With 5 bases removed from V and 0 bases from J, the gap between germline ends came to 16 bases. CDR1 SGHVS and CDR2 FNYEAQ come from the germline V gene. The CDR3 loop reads CASSQQTGTVNTEAFF. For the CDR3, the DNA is TGTGCCAGCAGCCAACAAACAGGGACCGTGAACACTGAAGCTTTCTTT.

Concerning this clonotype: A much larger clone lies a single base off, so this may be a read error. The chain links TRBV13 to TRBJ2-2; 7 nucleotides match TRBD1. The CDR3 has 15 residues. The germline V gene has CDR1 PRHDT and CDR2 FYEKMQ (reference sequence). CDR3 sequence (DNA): TGTGCCAGCAGCTTGGTCAGGGGGAACATCGGGGAGCTGTTTTTT. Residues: CASSLVRGNIGELFF.

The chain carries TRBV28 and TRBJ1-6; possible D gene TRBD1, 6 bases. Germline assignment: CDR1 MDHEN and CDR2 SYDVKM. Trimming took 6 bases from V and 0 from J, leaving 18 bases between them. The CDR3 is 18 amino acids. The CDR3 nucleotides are TGTGCCAGCAGACCCTGGTCATCGGGGGCCTCCTATAATTCACCCCTCCACTTT. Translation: CASRPWSSGASYNSPLHF.